This T cell receptor beta chain was sequenced for a study of blood T cell repertoires in COVID-19. Germline CDR1 reads MNHEY; CDR2 reads SVGAGI. The CDR3 consists of 15 residues. The V gene lost 8 bases and the J gene lost 3 bases, with 17 bases spanning the gap. Measured with immunoSEQ multiplex PCR; TCRdb has only the in-frame clones, and not every one. The data hold about 280,000 clones, with approximately 85% observed a single time. Input material: peripheral blood. This receptor was identified in a man aged 50 or older with active or convalescent COVID-19. This rearrangement joins TRBV6-5 to TRBJ1-5; TRBD1 is a possible D gene (6 bases). CDR3 loop: CASEGGGGYNQPQHF. The CDR3 bases are TGTGCCAGCGAGGGGGGGGGAGGTTACAATCAGCCCCAGCATTTT.